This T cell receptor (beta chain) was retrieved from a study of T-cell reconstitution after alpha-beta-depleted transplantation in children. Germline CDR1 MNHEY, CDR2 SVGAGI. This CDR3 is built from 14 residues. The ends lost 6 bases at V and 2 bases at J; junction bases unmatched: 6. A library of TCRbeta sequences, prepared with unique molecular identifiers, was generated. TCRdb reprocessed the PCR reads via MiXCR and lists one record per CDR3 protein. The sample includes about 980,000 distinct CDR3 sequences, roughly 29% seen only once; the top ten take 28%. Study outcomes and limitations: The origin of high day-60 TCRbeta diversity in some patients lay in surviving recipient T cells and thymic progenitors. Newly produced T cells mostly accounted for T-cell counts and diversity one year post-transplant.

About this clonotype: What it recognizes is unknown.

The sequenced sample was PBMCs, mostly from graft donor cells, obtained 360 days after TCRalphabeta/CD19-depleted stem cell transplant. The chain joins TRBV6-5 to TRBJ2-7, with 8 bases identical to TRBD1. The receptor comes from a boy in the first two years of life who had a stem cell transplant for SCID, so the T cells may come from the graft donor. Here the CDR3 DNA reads TGTGCCAGCAGCTACAGCAGGGGGCCCTACGAGCAGTACTTC. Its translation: CASSYSRGPYEQYF.